This passage covers 5 T cell receptor beta chains from one sample sequenced in a study of OX40 agonist ivuxolimab in advanced cancers. Generated by immunoSEQ multiplex PCR, the TCRdb table keeps only in-frame clones and is missing some. The sample contains tens of thousands of clones, around 83% of which appear only once. Sample: CD4+ or CD8+ T cells sorted from blood, taken in a trial of the OX40 agonist ivuxolimab. The receptors were gathered from an adult with an advanced solid tumor such as melanoma, head and neck, liver or kidney cancer.

The J gene is TRBJ2-7, the V gene TRBV7-9, with 7 bases lining up with TRBD2. CDR1 SEHNR and CDR2 FQNEAQ come from the germline V gene (reference sequence). The CDR3 is 14 amino acids. Unmatched junction bases numbered 4, after V lost 4 bases and J lost 1 base. CDR3 nucleotides: TGTGCCAGCAGCTCACTCGGGGGGTCCTACGAGCAGTACTTC. It codes for CASSSLGGSYEQYF. The full variable domain, rest sourced from reference TRBV7-9 and TRBJ2-7, is DTGVSQNPRHKITKRGQNVTFRCDPISEHNRLYWYRQTLGQGPEFLTYFQNEAQLEKSRLLSDRFSAERPKGSFSTLEIQRTEQGDSAMYLCASSSLGGSYEQYFGPGTRLTVT.

The V gene is TRBV5-6, the J gene TRBJ1-1; the D is unclear. This CDR3 comprises 18 residues. From germline, CDR1 is SGHDT and CDR2 YYEEEE. V was trimmed by 0 bases and J by 1 base, leaving 19 bases between them. The CDR3 DNA reads TGTGCCAGCAGCTTGGGTGAGGTCAGGAGAAACAGGAACACTGAAGCTTTCTTT. Its translation is CASSLGEVRRNRNTEAFF.

This sequence joins TRBV5-1 and TRBJ1-6, with D possibly being TRBD1 (5 bases). Germline V lookup: CDR1 SGHRS, CDR2 YFSETQ. V was clipped by 0 bases and J by 10 bases, with 11 bases between them. This CDR3 contains 14 residues. The CDR3 bases are TGCGCCAGCAGCTTGGTGGGGCCGCGGTCACCCCTCCACTTT. This translates into CASSLVGPRSPLHF. The full variable domain, with the rest looked up from reference TRBV5-1 and TRBJ1-6, is KAGVTQTPRYLIKTRGQQVTLSCSPISGHRSVSWYQQTPGQGLQFLFEYFSETQRNKGNFPGRFSGRQFSNSRSEMNVSTLELGDSALYLCASSLVGPRSPLHFGNGTRLTVT.

This chain links TRBV5-1 with TRBJ2-7; 10 nucleotides line up with TRBD1. Unmatched junction bases numbered 8, after V lost 9 bases and J lost 2 bases. Germline CDR1 SGHRS, CDR2 YFSETQ. The CDR3 extends over 14 amino acids. DNA of the CDR3: TGCGCCAATTCTACCGGGACAGGGGCCTACGAGCAGTACTTC. Translating gives CANSTGTGAYEQYF.

The chain has TRBV7-2 and TRBJ2-1; D gene unclear. The CDR3 covers 13 residues. Germline CDR1 SGHTA, CDR2 FQGNSA. With 1 base removed from V and 9 bases from J, the gap between germline ends came to 10 bases. DNA for the CDR3: TGTGCCAGCAGCTTAGGGCAGGAGCGTGAGCAGTTCTTC. It encodes CASSLGQEREQFF.